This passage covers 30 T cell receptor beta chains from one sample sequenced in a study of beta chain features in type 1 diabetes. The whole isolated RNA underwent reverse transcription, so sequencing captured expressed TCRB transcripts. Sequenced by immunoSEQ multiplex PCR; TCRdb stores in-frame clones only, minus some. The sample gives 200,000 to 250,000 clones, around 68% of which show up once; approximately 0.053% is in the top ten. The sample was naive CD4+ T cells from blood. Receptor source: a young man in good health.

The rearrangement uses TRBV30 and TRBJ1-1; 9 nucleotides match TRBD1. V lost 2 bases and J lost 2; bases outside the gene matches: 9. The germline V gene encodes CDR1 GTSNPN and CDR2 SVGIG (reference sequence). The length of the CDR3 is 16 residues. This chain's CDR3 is CAWSRNPGQGNTEAFF. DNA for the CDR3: TGTGCCTGGAGTCGAAATCCGGGACAGGGAAACACTGAAGCTTTCTTT.

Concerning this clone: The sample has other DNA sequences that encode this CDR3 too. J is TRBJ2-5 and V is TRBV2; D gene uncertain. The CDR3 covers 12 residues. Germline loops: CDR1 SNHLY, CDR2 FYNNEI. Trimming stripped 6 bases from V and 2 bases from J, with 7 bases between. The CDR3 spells CASRRDQETQYF. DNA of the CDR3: TGTGCCAGCAGACGAGATCAAGAGACCCAGTACTTC.

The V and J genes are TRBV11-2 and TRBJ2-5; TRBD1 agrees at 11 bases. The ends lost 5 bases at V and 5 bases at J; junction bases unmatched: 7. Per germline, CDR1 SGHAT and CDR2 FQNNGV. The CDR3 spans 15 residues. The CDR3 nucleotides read TGTGCCAGCAGCCCAAGGACAGGGGGCTGGGAGACCCAGTACTTC. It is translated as CASSPRTGGWETQYF.

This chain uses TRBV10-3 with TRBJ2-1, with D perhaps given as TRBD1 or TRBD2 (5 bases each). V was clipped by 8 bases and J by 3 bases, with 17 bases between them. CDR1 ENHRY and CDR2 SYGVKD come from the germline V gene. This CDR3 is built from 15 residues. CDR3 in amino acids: CAILRAGGNYNEQFF. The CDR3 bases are TGTGCCATCCTCCGGGCTGGGGGAAACTACAATGAGCAGTTCTTC.

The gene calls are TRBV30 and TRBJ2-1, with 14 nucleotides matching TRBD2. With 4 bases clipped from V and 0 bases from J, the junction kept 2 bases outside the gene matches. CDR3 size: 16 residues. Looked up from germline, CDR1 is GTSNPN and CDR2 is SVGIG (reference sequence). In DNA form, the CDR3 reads TGTGCCTGGATCGGGACTAGCGGGAGCTCCTACAATGAGCAGTTCTTC. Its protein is CAWIGTSGSSYNEQFF.

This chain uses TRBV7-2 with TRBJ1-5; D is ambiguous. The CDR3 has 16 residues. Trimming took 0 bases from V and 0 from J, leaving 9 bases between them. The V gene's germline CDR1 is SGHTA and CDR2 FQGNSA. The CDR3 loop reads CASSLAGHDSNQPQHF. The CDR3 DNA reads TGTGCCAGCAGCTTAGCTGGGCACGATAGCAATCAGCCCCAGCATTTT.

The CDR3 DNA sequence: TGCGCCAGCAGCTTGCAGGAACCAGATACGCAGTATTTT. Its translation: CASSLQEPDTQYF. The genes are TRBV5-1 and TRBJ2-3, with D unresolved. The V end lost 1 base, the J end lost 4 bases, and 7 bases lay between the germline ends. The CDR3 has 13 amino acids. CDR1 and CDR2 from the germline V gene are SGHRS and YFSETQ.

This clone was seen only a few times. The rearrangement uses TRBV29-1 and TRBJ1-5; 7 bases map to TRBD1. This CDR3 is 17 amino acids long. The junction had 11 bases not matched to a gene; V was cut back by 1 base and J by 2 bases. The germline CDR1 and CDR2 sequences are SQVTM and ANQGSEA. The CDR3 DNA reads TGCAGCGTTGAAGTGTTCGACAGGGACCTTCGCAATCAGCCCCAGCATTTT. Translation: CSVEVFDRDLRNQPQHF.

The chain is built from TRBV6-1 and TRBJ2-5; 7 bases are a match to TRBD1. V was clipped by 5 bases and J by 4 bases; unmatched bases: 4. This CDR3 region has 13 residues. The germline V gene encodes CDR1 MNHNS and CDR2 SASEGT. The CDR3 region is CASSRQGAETQYF. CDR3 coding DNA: TGTGCCAGCAGTAGACAGGGCGCAGAGACCCAGTACTTC.

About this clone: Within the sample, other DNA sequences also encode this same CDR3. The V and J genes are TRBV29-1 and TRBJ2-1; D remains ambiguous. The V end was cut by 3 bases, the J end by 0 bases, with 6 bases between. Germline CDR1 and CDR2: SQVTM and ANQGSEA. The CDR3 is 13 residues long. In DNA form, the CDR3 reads TGCAGCGTTGAGCCAAGCTCCTACAATGAGCAGTTCTTC. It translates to CSVEPSSYNEQFF.

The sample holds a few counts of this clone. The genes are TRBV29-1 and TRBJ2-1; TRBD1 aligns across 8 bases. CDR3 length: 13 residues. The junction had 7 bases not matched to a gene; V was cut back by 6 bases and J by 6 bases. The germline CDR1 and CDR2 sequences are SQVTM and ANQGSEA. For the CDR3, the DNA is TGCAGCGTAGAGAACGACAGGGGCAATGAGCAGTTCTTC. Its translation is CSVENDRGNEQFF.

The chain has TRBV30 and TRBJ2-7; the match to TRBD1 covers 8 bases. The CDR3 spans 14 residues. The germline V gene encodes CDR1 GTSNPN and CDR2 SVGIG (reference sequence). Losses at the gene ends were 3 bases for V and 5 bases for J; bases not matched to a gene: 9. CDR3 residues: CAWSPGQGGHEQYF. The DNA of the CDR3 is TGTGCCTGGAGCCCAGGACAGGGTGGCCACGAGCAGTACTTC.

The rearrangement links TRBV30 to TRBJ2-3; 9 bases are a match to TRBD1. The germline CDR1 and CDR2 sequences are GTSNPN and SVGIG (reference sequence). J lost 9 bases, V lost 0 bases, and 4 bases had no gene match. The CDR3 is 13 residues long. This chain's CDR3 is CAWSVTGGVTQYF. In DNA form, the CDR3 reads TGTGCCTGGAGTGTTACAGGGGGCGTCACGCAGTATTTT.

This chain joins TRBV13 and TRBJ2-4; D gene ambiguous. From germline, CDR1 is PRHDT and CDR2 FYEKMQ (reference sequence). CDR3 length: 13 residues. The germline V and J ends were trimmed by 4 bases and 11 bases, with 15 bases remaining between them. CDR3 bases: TGTGCCAGCAGCTCCCTAAAGGAATGGGTTCAGTACTTC. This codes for CASSSLKEWVQYF.

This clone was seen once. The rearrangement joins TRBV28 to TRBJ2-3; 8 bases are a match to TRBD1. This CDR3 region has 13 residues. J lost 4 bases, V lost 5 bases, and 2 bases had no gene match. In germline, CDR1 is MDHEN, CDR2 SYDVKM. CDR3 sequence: CASSRTGSDTQYF. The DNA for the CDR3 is TGTGCCAGCAGTCGGACAGGGTCAGATACGCAGTATTTT.

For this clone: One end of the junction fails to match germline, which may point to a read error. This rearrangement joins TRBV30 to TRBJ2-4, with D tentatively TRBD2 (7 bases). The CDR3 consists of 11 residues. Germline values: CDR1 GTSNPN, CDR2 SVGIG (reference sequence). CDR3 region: CAWSVGGGLSF. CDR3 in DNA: TGTGCCTGGAGTGTAGGCGGGGGCCTATCTTTC.

The CDR3 loop reads CASSLDRAGARYEQYF. CDR3 bases: TGTGCCAGCAGCTTGGATAGAGCGGGGGCTCGCTACGAGCAGTACTTC. This rearrangement joins TRBV5-4 to TRBJ2-7; 8 bases match TRBD2. The CDR3 is made up of 16 amino acids. With V trimmed by 0 bases and J by 3 bases, 8 bases remained unmatched. Germline V lookup: CDR1 SGHNT, CDR2 YYREEE (reference sequence).

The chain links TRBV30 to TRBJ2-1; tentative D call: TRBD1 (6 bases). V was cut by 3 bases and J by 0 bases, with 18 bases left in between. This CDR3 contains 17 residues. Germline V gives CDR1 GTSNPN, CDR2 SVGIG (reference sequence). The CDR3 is CAWSLLRTDFSYNEQFF. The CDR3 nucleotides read TGTGCCTGGAGCCTTCTCAGGACAGATTTCTCCTACAATGAGCAGTTCTTC.

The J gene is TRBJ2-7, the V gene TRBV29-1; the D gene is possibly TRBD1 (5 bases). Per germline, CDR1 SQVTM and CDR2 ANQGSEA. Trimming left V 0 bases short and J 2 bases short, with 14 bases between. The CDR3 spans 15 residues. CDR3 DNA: TGCAGCGTTGAAGATATCGACAGAGCCCCCTACGAGCAGTACTTC. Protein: CSVEDIDRAPYEQYF.

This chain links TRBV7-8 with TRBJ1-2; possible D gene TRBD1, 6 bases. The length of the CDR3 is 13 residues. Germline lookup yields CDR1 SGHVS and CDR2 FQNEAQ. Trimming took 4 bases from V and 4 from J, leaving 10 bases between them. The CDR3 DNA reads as TGTGCCAGCAGCTCGACAGGCCCCTATGGCTACACCTTC. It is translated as CASSSTGPYGYTF.

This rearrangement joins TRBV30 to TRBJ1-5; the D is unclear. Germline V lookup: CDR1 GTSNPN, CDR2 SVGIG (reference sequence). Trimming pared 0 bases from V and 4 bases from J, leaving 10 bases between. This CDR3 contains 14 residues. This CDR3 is CAWSVVRRNQPQHF. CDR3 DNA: TGTGCCTGGAGTGTAGTGAGGCGAAATCAGCCCCAGCATTTT.

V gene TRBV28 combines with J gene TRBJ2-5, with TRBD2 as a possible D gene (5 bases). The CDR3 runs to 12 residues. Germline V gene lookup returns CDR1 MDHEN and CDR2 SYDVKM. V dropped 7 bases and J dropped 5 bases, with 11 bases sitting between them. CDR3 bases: TGTGCCAGCAAGGACTCCGGGGAGACCCAGTACTTC. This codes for CASKDSGETQYF. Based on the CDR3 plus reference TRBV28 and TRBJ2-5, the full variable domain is DVKVTQSSRYLVKRTGEKVFLECVQDMDHENMFWYRQDPGLGLRLIYFSYDVKMKEKGDIPEGYSVSREKKERFSLILESASTNQTSMYLCASKDSGETQYFGPGTRLLVL.

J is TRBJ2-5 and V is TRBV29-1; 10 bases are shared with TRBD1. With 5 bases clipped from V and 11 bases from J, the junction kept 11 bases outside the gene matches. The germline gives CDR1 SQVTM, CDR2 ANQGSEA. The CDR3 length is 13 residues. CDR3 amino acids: CSVMGQGPLGQYF. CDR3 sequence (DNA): TGCAGCGTTATGGGACAGGGGCCGTTGGGGCAGTACTTC.

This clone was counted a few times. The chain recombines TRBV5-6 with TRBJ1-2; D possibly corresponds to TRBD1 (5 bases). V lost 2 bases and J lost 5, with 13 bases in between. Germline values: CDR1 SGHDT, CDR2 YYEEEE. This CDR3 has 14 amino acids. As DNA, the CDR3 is TGTGCCAGCAGCTTCGGCAGGGAGGCTTATGGCTACACCTTC. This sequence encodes CASSFGREAYGYTF.

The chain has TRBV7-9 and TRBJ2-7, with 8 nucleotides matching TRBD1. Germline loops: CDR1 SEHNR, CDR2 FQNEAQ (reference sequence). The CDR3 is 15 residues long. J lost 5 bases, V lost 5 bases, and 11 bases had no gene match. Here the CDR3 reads CASSPGTGLWDEQYF. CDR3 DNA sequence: TGTGCCAGCAGCCCAGGGACAGGCTTGTGGGACGAGCAGTACTTC.

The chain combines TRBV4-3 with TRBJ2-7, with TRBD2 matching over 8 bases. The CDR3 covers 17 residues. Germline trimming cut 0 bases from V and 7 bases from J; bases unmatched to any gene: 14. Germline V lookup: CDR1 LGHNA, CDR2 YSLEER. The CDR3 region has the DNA TGCGCCAGCAGCCAAGAGATATCCGCGGGAGGTTTTTGGGAGCAGTACTTC. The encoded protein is CASSQEISAGGFWEQYF.

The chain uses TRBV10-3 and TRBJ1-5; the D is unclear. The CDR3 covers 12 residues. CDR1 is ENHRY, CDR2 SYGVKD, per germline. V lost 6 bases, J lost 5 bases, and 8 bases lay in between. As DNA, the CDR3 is TGTGCCATCAGAGCGGACGATCAGCCCCAGCATTTT. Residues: CAIRADDQPQHF.

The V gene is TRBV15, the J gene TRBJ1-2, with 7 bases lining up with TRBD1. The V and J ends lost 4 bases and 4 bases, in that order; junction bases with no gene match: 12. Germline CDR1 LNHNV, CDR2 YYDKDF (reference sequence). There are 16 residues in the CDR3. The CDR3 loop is CATSIHDRVVGYGYTF. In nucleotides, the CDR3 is TGTGCCACCAGCATCCACGACAGGGTGGTCGGCTATGGCTACACCTTC.

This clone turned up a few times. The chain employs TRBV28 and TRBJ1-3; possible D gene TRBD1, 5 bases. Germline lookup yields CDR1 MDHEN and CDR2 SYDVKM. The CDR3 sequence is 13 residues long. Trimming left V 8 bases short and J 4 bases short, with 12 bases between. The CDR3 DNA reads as TGTGCCAGCTCCAGGGTGTTGGGAAACACCATATATTTT. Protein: CASSRVLGNTIYF. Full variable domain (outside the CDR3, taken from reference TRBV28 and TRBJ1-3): DVKVTQSSRYLVKRTGEKVFLECVQDMDHENMFWYRQDPGLGLRLIYFSYDVKMKEKGDIPEGYSVSREKKERFSLILESASTNQTSMYLCASSRVLGNTIYFGEGSWLTVV.

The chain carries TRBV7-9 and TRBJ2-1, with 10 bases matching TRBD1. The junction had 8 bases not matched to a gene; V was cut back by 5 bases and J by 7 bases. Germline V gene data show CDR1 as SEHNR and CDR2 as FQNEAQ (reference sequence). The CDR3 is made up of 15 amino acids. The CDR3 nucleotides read TGTGCCAGCAGCCTACCGGGACAGGGGTTGAATGAGCAGTTCTTC. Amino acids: CASSLPGQGLNEQFF.